This TCR beta chain is drawn from a study of T cell repertoires in cytomegalovirus infection. Study summary: Recently identified HLA-C-restricted CMV epitopes were among the peptides used. Public TCR beta signatures marked donors with CMV infection and the matching HLA.

On this clonotype itself: What it recognizes is unknown. Relative to the germline gene, one junction end is altered; a read error may explain this.

Whole-study findings and limits: Summed frequency of public TCR beta families distinguished CMV carriers with the relevant HLA. The study found HLA-C-restricted CMV-specific TCR beta clonotypes dominating the ex vivo response.

Germline V gives CDR1 SGHNT, CDR2 YYREEE (reference sequence). The CDR3 is 12 residues long. Each CDR3 protein is one row after TCRdb ran MiXCR on the reads. The data contain some 920,000 distinct CDR3 sequences, approximately 31% of them singletons. This receptor was identified in a human donor in good health (CMV status not recorded). Some clones in this sample may be carry-over from other donors' samples. The source was cultured CD8+ T cells from PBMCs, collected from culture after CMV antigen stimulation. The V and J genes are TRBV5-4 and TRBJ1-1; D call uncertain. The CDR3 DNA sequence: TGTACCAGCAGCTGGTCCAACACTGAAGCTTTCTTT. Its protein is CTSSWSNTEAFF.